The 2 T cell receptor beta chains listed next were all sequenced from one sample in a study of T cells in Graves' hyperthyroidism and ophthalmopathy. Authors of the study amplified TCR beta CDR3 regions from RNA transcripts. The TCR CDR3 was amplified in a first-round RT-PCR using the HTBI primer set. TCRdb reprocessed the multiplex PCR reads via MiXCR and lists one record per CDR3 protein. The table lists around 300,000 distinct CDR3 sequences, approximately 21% of them singletons. The specimen was blood. Receptors originate from a man aged 25 to 45 with Graves' ophthalmopathy.

This chain connects TRBV7-6 to TRBJ2-3; D gene ambiguous. CDR3 length equals 15 residues. CDR1 and CDR2 (germline): SGHVS, FNYEAQ. Between the trimmed V and J ends, which lost 5 bases and 0 bases, there was a span of 12 bases. CDR3 protein: CASSPQLSSTDTQYF. As DNA, the CDR3 is TGTGCCAGCAGCCCTCAGCTCTCTAGCACAGATACGCAGTATTTT. The whole variable domain, remainder taken from reference TRBV7-6 and TRBJ2-3, is GAGVSQSPRYKVTKRGQDVALRCDPISGHVSLYWYRQALGQGPEFLTYFNYEAQQDKSGLPNDRFSAERPEGSISTLTIQRTEQRDSAMYRCASSPQLSSTDTQYFGPGTRLTVL.

Only a few counts were recorded for this clonotype. The chain joins TRBV27 to TRBJ1-5; D might be TRBD1 (5 bases). Germline V lookup: CDR1 MNHEY, CDR2 SMNVEV (reference sequence). This CDR3 has 14 amino acids. The V end was cut by 2 bases, the J end by 5 bases, with 10 bases between. The CDR3 region is CASSLAAGHQPQHF. The CDR3 DNA sequence: TGTGCCAGCAGTTTAGCGGCAGGGCATCAGCCCCAGCATTTT.